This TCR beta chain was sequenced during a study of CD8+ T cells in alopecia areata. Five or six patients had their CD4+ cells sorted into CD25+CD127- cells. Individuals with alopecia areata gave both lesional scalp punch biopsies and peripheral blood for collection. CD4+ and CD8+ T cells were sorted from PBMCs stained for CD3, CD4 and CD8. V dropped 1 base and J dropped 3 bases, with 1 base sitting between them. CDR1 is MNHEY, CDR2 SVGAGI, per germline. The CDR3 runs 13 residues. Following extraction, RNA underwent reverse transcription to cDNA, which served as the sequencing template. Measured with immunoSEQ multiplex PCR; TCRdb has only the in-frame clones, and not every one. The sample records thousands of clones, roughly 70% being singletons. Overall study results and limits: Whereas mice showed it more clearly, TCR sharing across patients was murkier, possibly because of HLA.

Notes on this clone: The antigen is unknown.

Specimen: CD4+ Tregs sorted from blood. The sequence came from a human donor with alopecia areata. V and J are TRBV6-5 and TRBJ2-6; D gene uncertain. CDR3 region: CASSYFGANVLTF. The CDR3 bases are TGTGCCAGCAGTTACTTTGGGGCCAACGTCCTGACTTTC.